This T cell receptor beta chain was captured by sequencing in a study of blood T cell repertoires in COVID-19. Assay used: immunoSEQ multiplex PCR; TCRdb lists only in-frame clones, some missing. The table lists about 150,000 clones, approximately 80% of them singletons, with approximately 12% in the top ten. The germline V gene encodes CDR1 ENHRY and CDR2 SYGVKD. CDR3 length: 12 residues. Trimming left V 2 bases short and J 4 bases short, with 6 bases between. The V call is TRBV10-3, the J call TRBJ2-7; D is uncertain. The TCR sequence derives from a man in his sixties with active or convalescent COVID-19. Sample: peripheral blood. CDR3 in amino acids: CAISESRYEQYF. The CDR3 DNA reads TGTGCCATCAGTGAGAGTCGGTACGAGCAGTACTTC.